The 11 T cell receptor beta chains given below trace back to one sample, sequenced in a study of kidney transplant recipient with SARS-CoV-2 infection. Each CDR3 protein is one row after TCRdb ran MiXCR on the reads. The data contain approximately 250,000 distinct CDR3 sequences, 29% of them singletons. The sample was a blood sample, taken at baseline and on day 111 from a kidney transplant recipient. All receptors come from a male patient in his thirties who had COVID-19 and was a kidney transplant recipient. A share of the T cells may be of graft donor origin.

There are a few counts of this clonotype. The genes are TRBV5-3 and TRBJ1-2; no reliable D call. TRBV5-3 is an open reading frame, and its role is uncertain. The CDR3 loop spans 13 amino acids. Trimming took off 1 base at V and 6 bases at J, with 10 bases between the two ends. The CDR3, as DNA: TGTGCCAGAAGCTTGTCGGGCGGGCATGGCTACACCTTC. As protein: CARSLSGGHGYTF.

In regard to this clonotype: A much larger clone is a single base away; this may be a read error. The rearrangement links TRBV20-1 to TRBJ2-7; 9 bases fit TRBD1. Germline CDR1 and CDR2: DFQATT and SNEGSKA (reference sequence). The CDR3 sequence is 13 residues long. Trimming at V came to 8 bases and at J to 5 bases, leaving 10 bases not matched to a gene. The CDR3: CSTPGQGPHEQYF. As DNA, the CDR3 is TGCAGTACCCCTGGACAGGGGCCCCACGAGCAGTACTTC.

This clonotype was recorded at least ten times. This chain connects TRBV21-1 to TRBJ2-3. TRBV21-1 is shown as a pseudogene. This CDR3 is built from 17 residues. The CDR3 loop reads CASRKTVATVMQDTQYF. The CDR3, as DNA: TGTGCCAGCAGAAAGACGGTAGCTACAGTCATGCAAGATACGCAGTATTTT.

This clonotype was observed at least ten times. The J gene is TRBJ2-2, the V gene TRBV6-5; 13 bases map to TRBD2. J was trimmed by 7 bases and V by 4 bases; bases with no gene match: 6. The CDR3 spans 16 residues. Germline CDR1 and CDR2: MNHEY and SVGAGI. The CDR3: CASSLRLAGGGGELFF. In nucleotides, the CDR3 is TGTGCCAGCAGTTTAAGACTAGCGGGGGGCGGCGGGGAGCTGTTTTTT.

This clonotype was counted at least ten times. This CDR3 reads CASSLRSGANVLTF. CDR3 DNA: TGTGCCAGCAGCTTGCGGTCGGGGGCCAACGTCCTGACTTTC. V usage is TRBV7-3 and J usage is TRBJ2-6; D is unresolved. V was shortened by 3 bases and J by 4 bases, with 7 bases between the two germline ends. Germline values: CDR1 SGHTA, CDR2 FQGTGA. This CDR3 is 14 amino acids long.

This clonotype showed up many times. The rearrangement links TRBV6-2 or TRBV6-3 to TRBJ1-2; the match to TRBD1 covers 7 bases. There are 14 residues in the CDR3. CDR1 is MNHEY, CDR2 SVGEGT, per germline. Germline trimming cut 6 bases from V and 5 bases from J; bases unmatched to any gene: 9. The CDR3 spells CASRASTGAYGYTF. The CDR3 DNA is TGTGCCAGCAGAGCATCAACAGGGGCTTATGGCTACACCTTC.

This sequence joins TRBV11-2 and TRBJ2-6; 10 bases align to TRBD2. With V trimmed by 2 bases and J by 2 bases, 9 bases remained unmatched. Germline V CDR1 and CDR2: SGHAT, FQNNGV. The CDR3 loop spans 19 amino acids. Here the CDR3 reads CASSLSSFGTSAGANVLTF. CDR3 DNA sequence: TGTGCCAGCAGCTTATCTAGCTTCGGGACTAGCGCTGGGGCCAACGTCCTGACTTTC.

On this clonotype: A read error may explain this, as a much larger clone is one base away. The missing conserved phenylalanine or tryptophan at the end of this CDR3 makes a read error likely. The V and J genes are TRBV6-2 or TRBV6-3 and TRBJ1-1; a possible D gene is TRBD1 (6 bases). V lost 2 bases and J 2 bases, leaving 9 bases between the germline ends. The CDR3 is 14 residues long. In germline, CDR1 is MNHEY, CDR2 SVGEGT. The CDR3 spells CASSYGGLNTEAFS. In DNA form, the CDR3 reads TGTGCCAGCAGTTACGGGGGCCTTAACACTGAAGCTTTCTCT.

This clonotype was counted only a few times. V and J are TRBV14 and TRBJ2-1, with 7 bases fitting TRBD2. Germline V gives CDR1 SGHDN, CDR2 FVKESK. V gave up 3 bases and J gave up 4 bases; unmatched junction bases: 3. This CDR3 region has 14 residues. The CDR3: CASSHLADYNEQFF. The CDR3 DNA reads TGTGCCAGCAGCCACCTAGCGGATTACAATGAGCAGTTCTTC.

In this sample, this clonotype turned up many times. The chain employs TRBV27 and TRBJ2-5; weak D call: TRBD1 (5 bases). V was clipped by 7 bases and J by 0 bases, with 18 bases between them. Germline V gene lookup returns CDR1 MNHEY and CDR2 SMNVEV (reference sequence). This CDR3 is built from 16 residues. The CDR3 sequence: CASKPLGKGYQETQYF. DNA of the CDR3: TGTGCCAGCAAACCGCTGGGGAAGGGGTACCAAGAGACCCAGTACTTC.

This clonotype showed up many times. This chain connects TRBV4-3 to TRBJ1-2; D ambiguous. The CDR3 is 17 amino acids. The germline V and J ends were trimmed by 5 bases and 4 bases, with 23 bases remaining between them. Germline CDR1 reads LGHNA; CDR2 reads YSLEER. CDR3 sequence: CASSNIRGRRKTYGYTF. CDR3 DNA sequence: TGCGCCAGCAGCAACATTCGAGGACGTCGAAAGACCTATGGCTACACCTTC.